This T cell receptor beta chain stems from a study of OX40 agonist ivuxolimab in advanced cancers. The study's findings and limits: Nonresponders included some who also had low normalized T-cell clonal expansion.

Assay: immunoSEQ multiplex PCR; the TCRdb copy retains only in-frame clones and omits some. The sample consists of about 58,000 clones, around 93% of them appearing once. V shed 4 bases and J shed 10 bases, with 23 bases lying between them. The CDR3 spans 16 residues. Germline CDR1 is SEHNR and CDR2 is FQNEAQ (reference sequence). To note about this clone: Its antigen is still unknown.

The rearrangement links TRBV7-9 to TRBJ2-1; D is unresolved. The sequencing here drew on CD4+ or CD8+ T cells sorted from blood, taken in a trial of the OX40 agonist ivuxolimab. This sequence was found in an adult with an advanced solid tumor such as melanoma, head and neck, liver or kidney cancer. The CDR3 spells CASSSQTRVIAKEQFF. In nucleotides, the CDR3 is TGTGCCAGCAGCTCCCAGACAAGGGTGATTGCTAAGGAGCAGTTCTTC.